These 11 T cell receptor beta chains were sequenced from one sample in a study of T cells in localized non-small cell lung cancer. Method: immunoSEQ multiplex PCR; TCRdb's copy keeps in-frame clones and lacks some. The sample yields fewer than 60,000 clones, approximately 83% seen once. The starting material was peripheral blood, obtained before any cancer treatment. All receptors derive from a female donor older than 55 with stage II squamous cell lung carcinoma.

The chain uses TRBV19 and TRBJ1-6, with D hard to call. There are 13 residues in the CDR3. Germline assignment: CDR1 LNHDA and CDR2 SQIVND (reference sequence). V was shortened by 2 bases and J by 7 bases, with 6 bases between the two germline ends. The CDR3 bases are TGTGCCAGTAGTATAATGGACAATTCACCCCTCCACTTT. Amino acid sequence: CASSIMDNSPLHF.

The CDR3 sequence: CASSEGLAGAGNEQFF. DNA for the CDR3: TGTGCCAGCAGTGAAGGGCTAGCGGGGGCGGGAAATGAGCAGTTCTTC. The chain is built from TRBV6-4 and TRBJ2-1; 10 nucleotides align to TRBD2. Germline V CDR1 and CDR2: MRHNA, SNTAGT. Unmatched junction bases numbered 9, after V lost 3 bases and J lost 7 bases. The CDR3 runs to 16 residues.

The rearrangement uses TRBV7-9 and TRBJ2-2; TRBD1 might be the D (5 bases). This CDR3 contains 16 residues. V was pared by 5 bases and J by 2 bases, with 15 bases between. The germline gives CDR1 SEHNR, CDR2 FQNEAQ (reference sequence). DNA for the CDR3: TGTGCCAGCAGCCGGGCATGGCAGGGTAACACCGGGGAGCTGTTTTTT. Its translation: CASSRAWQGNTGELFF.

This chain's CDR3 is CASSLLRGADSPLHF. DNA of the CDR3: TGTGCCAGCAGCTTGCTAAGGGGTGCTGATTCACCCCTCCACTTT. The chain joins TRBV11-2 to TRBJ1-6; TRBD1 might be the D (5 bases). V shed 3 bases and J shed 8 bases, with 14 bases lying between them. CDR1 and CDR2 (germline): SGHAT, FQNNGV. The CDR3 runs 15 residues.

This clone was observed once. This chain uses TRBV4-1 with TRBJ2-4, with D tentatively TRBD1 or TRBD2 (5 bases each). V was pared by 0 bases and J by 7 bases, with 13 bases between. The germline V gene encodes CDR1 MGHRA and CDR2 YSYEKL. The CDR3 extends over 15 amino acids. The CDR3 sequence is CASSQEGTVGNIQYF. The CDR3 region has the DNA TGCGCCAGCAGCCAAGAAGGGACCGTGGGGAACATTCAGTACTTC.

The V gene is TRBV5-5, the J gene TRBJ1-2; TRBD1 might be the D (5 bases). The ends were cut back, 0 bases at V and 6 bases at J, with 9 bases in the middle. Germline V lookup: CDR1 SGHKS, CDR2 YYEKEE (reference sequence). There are 13 residues in the CDR3. As DNA, the CDR3 is TGTGCCAGCAGCTTGGAACCAGGGAATGGCTACACCTTC. As protein: CASSLEPGNGYTF.

This chain connects TRBV7-8 to TRBJ2-3; no clear D gene. Trimming shortened V by 5 bases and J by 3 bases, and 6 bases separated the two germline ends. Germline V gives CDR1 SGHVS, CDR2 FQNEAQ. CDR3 length: 12 residues. The CDR3 DNA reads TGTGCCAGCAGCCCCCCGACAGATACGCAGTATTTT. Translated: CASSPPTDTQYF.

This clone was seen a single time. The chain joins TRBV6-1 to TRBJ2-1; maybe TRBD2 (6 bases). Trimming removed 2 bases from V and 7 bases from J, with 9 bases in between. CDR3 length equals 13 residues. Germline loops: CDR1 MNHNS, CDR2 SASEGT. CDR3 sequence: CASSELGRNEQFF. CDR3 DNA sequence: TGTGCCAGCAGTGAATTGGGGAGGAATGAGCAGTTCTTC.

The chain links TRBV11-2 to TRBJ1-1; D ambiguous. The CDR3 has 13 amino acids. Germline V gene data show CDR1 as SGHAT and CDR2 as FQNNGV. The germline V and J ends were trimmed by 1 base and 0 bases, with 3 bases remaining between them. CDR3 DNA: TGTGCCAGCAGCTTAGGGATGAACACTGAAGCTTTCTTT. Its protein product is CASSLGMNTEAFF.

This chain uses TRBV19 with TRBJ2-6; TRBD2 matches at 7 bases. Losses at the gene ends were 3 bases for V and 1 base for J; bases not matched to a gene: 3. The CDR3 runs 16 residues. Germline lookup yields CDR1 LNHDA and CDR2 SQIVND (reference sequence). CDR3 loop: CASSITGLSGANVLTF. The CDR3, as DNA: TGTGCCAGTAGTATCACGGGACTATCTGGGGCCAACGTCCTGACTTTC.

The rearrangement links TRBV7-3 to TRBJ1-6; no firm D call. CDR3 length equals 14 residues. Germline V lookup: CDR1 SGHTA, CDR2 FQGTGA. V was clipped by 4 bases and J by 7 bases, with 11 bases between them. CDR3 residues: CASSSDTANSPLHF. The CDR3 region has the DNA TGTGCCAGCAGCTCAGACACGGCCAATTCACCCCTCCACTTT.